This T cell receptor (beta chain) was sequenced during a study of T cells in Graves' hyperthyroidism and ophthalmopathy. Template material for amplifying TCR beta CDR3 regions consisted of RNA transcripts. The TCR CDR3 first-round RT-PCR relied on the HTBI primer set. TCRdb processed the multiplex PCR reads anew with MiXCR; each CDR3 protein has one entry. The sample has 750,000 to 950,000 distinct CDR3 sequences, 35% to 40% seen once; the top ten hold 8.9%. The CDR3 has 13 residues. The germline V gene encodes CDR1 SGHVT and CDR2 SQSDAQ. The sample comprised blood. The V call is TRBV7-4, the J call TRBJ2-5; 7 bases map to TRBD2. The DNA end is more similar to TRBJ2-1, so the J call may be wrong. This receptor was taken from a man younger than 35 with Graves' hyperthyroidism. The CDR3 DNA follows: TGTGCCAGCAGCTTAAAAGCGGGGAATGAGCAGTTCTTC. Amino acids: CASSLKAGNEQFF.